This record looks at one T cell receptor (beta chain) sequence and its context. TCR alpha and beta CDR3s were amplified from mRNA by semiquantitative ARM-PCR. In ARM-PCR, communal superprimers followed tagged nested gene-specific primers for exponential amplification. TCRdb recomputed calls from the multiplex PCR reads with MiXCR, one row per CDR3 protein. The sample contains roughly 7,600 distinct CDR3 sequences, 70% of which appear only once. From pooled CD4+ and CD8+ T cells, anti-CD45RA microbeads isolated naive plus transitional cells. Per germline, CDR1 SNHLY and CDR2 FYNNEI. The CDR3 is 13 amino acids. With 5 bases removed from V and 10 bases from J, the gap between germline ends came to 17 bases. The data derive from a study of relationships among human T cell subsets.

This chain links TRBV2 with TRBJ2-5; D is unclear. The receptor comes from a man aged 35 to 55 in good health. The source material was naive and transitional (CD45RA+) T cells sorted from blood. CDR3 in amino acids: CASSPPGLRVQYF. As DNA, the CDR3 is TGTGCCAGCAGTCCCCCAGGCCTCAGAGTCCAGTACTTC.